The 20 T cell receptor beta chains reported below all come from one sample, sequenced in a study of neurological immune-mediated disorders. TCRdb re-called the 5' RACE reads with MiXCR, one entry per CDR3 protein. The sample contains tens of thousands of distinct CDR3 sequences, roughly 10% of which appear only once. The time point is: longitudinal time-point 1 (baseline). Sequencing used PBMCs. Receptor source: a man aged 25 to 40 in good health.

The CDR3 region is CASSRSGGSNEQFF. The CDR3 DNA follows: TGTGCCAGCAGTCGTAGCGGCGGGAGCAATGAGCAGTTCTTC. V is TRBV7-8 and J is TRBJ2-1, with TRBD2 matching over 7 bases. J lost 6 bases, V lost 6 bases, and 8 bases had no gene match. This CDR3 is 14 amino acids long. Germline V CDR1 and CDR2: SGHVS, FQNEAQ.

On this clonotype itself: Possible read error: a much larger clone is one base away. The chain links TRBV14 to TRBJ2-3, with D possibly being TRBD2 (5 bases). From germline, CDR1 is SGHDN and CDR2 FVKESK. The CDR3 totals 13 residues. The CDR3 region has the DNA TGTGCCAGCAGCCAAGACCATCGGGATATGCAGTATTTT. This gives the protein CASSQDHRDMQYF. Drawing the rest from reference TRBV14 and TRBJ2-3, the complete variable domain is EAGVTQFPSHSVIEKGQTVTLRCDPISGHDNLYWYRRVMGKEIKFLLHFVKESKQDESGMPNNRFLAERTGGTYSTLKVQPAELEDSGVYFCASSQDHRDMQYFGPGTRLTVL.

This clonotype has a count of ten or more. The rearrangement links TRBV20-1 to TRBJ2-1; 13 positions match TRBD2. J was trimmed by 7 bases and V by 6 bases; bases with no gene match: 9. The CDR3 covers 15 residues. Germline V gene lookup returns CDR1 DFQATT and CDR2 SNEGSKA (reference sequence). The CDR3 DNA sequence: TGCAGTGCCAACGGACTAGCGGGAGCGGGGAATGAGCAGTTCTTC. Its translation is CSANGLAGAGNEQFF.

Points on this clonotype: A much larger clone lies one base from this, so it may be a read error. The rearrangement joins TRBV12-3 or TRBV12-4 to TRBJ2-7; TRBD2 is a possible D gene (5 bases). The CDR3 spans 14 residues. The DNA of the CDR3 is TGTGTCAGCAGTTTTGAGAGGGCGTCCTACGAGCAGTACTTC. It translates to CVSSFERASYEQYF.

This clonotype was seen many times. CDR3 nucleotides: TGTGCCAGCAGTACCGACAGGGATCAGAATTCACCCCTCCACTTT. This codes for CASSTDRDQNSPLHF. The rearrangement uses TRBV27 and TRBJ1-6; 7 nucleotides match TRBD1. Germline V gene lookup returns CDR1 MNHEY and CDR2 SMNVEV (reference sequence). The CDR3 extends over 15 amino acids. V was clipped by 5 bases and J by 7 bases; unmatched bases: 8.

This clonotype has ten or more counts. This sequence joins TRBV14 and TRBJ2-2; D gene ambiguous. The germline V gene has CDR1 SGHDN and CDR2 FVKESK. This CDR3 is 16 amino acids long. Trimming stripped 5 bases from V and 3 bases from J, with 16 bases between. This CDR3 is CASSAAPPVYTGELFF. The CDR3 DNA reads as TGTGCCAGCAGCGCCGCTCCCCCCGTTTACACCGGGGAGCTGTTTTTT.

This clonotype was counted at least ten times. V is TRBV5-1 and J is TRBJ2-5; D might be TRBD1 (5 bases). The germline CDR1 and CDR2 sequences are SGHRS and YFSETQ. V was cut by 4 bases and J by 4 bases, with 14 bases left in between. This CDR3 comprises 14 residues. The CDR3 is CASSPLGQGETQYF. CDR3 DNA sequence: TGCGCCAGCAGCCCTTTAGGGCAGGGAGAGACCCAGTACTTC.

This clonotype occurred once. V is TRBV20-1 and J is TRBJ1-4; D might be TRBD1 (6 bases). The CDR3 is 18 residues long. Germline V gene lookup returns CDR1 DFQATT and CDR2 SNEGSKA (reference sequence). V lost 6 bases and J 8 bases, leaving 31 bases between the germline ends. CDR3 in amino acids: CSAKKTIWTAITIEKLFF. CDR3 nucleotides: TGCAGTGCCAAAAAAACTATCTGGACAGCTATCACCATAGAAAAACTGTTTTTT.

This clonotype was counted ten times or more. CDR3 DNA: TGTGCCAGCAAAGGGGCGCAAATACACGAGCAGTACTTC. This sequence encodes CASKGAQIHEQYF. The chain employs TRBV7-9 and TRBJ2-7; TRBD1 is a possible D gene (5 bases). V shed 7 bases and J shed 5 bases, with 15 bases lying between them. Germline CDR1 is SEHNR and CDR2 is FQNEAQ (reference sequence). The CDR3 consists of 13 residues.

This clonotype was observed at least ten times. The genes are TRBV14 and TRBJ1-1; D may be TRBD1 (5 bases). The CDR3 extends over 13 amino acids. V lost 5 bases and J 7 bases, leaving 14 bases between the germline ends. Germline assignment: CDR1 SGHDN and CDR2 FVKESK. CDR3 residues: CASSFGHFSEAFF. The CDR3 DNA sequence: TGTGCCAGCAGCTTCGGACACTTTAGTGAAGCTTTCTTT. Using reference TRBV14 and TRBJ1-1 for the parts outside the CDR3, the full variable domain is EAGVTQFPSHSVIEKGQTVTLRCDPISGHDNLYWYRRVMGKEIKFLLHFVKESKQDESGMPNNRFLAERTGGTYSTLKVQPAELEDSGVYFCASSFGHFSEAFFGQGTRLTVV.

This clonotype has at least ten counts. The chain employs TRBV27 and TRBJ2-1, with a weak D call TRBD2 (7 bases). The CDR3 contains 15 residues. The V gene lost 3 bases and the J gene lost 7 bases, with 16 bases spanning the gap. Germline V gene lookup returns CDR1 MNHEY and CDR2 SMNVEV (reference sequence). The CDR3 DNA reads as TGTGCCAGCAGTTTTCGGGGGCTAGCGGCGAATGAGCAGTTCTTC. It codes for CASSFRGLAANEQFF.

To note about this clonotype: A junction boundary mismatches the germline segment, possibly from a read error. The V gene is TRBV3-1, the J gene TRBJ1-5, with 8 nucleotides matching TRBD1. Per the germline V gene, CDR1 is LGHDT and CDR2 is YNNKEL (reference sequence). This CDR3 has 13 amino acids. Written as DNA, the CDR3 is TGTCAGGGGGCAGTAACTAGCAATCAGCCACAGCATTTT. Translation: CQGAVTSNQPQHF.

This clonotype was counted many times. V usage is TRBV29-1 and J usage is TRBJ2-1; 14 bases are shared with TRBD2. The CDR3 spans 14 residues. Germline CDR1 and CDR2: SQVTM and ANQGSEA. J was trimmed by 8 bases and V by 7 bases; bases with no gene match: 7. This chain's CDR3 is CSGGTSGSRDEQFF. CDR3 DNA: TGCAGCGGCGGGACTAGCGGGAGTCGCGATGAGCAGTTCTTC.

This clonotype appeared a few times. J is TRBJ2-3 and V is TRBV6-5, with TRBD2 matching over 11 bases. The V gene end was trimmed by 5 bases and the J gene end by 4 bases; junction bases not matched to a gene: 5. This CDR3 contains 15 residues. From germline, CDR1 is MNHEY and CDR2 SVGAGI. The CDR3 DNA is TGTGCCAGCAGTAGAGATAGCGGGAGGGCAGATACGCAGTATTTT. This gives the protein CASSRDSGRADTQYF.

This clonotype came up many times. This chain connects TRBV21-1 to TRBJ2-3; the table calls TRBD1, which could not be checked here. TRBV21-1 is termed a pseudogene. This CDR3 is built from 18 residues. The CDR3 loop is CASTSTGQNYLSTDTQYF. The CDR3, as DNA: TGTGCCAGCACCTCGACGGGACAGAATTATCTTAGCACAGATACGCAGTATTTT.

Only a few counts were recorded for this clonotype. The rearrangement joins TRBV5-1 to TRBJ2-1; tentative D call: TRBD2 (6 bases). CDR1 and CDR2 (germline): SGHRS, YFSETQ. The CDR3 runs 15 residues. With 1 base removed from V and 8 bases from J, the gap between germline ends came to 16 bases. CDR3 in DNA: TGCGCCAGCAGCTTGAGGGGAACGGGAGTCCATGAGCAGTTCTTC. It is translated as CASSLRGTGVHEQFF. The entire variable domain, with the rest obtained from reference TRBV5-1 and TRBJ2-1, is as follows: KAGVTQTPRYLIKTRGQQVTLSCSPISGHRSVSWYQQTPGQGLQFLFEYFSETQRNKGNFPGRFSGRQFSNSRSEMNVSTLELGDSALYLCASSLRGTGVHEQFFGPGTRLTVL.

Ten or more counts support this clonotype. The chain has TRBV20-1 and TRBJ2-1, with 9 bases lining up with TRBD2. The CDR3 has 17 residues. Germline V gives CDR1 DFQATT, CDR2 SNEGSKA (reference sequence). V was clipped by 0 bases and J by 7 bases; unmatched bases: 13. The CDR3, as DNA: TGCAGTGCTAGAGATGGGGGGACTAGCAGACTTGGAAATGAGCAGTTCTTC. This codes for CSARDGGTSRLGNEQFF.

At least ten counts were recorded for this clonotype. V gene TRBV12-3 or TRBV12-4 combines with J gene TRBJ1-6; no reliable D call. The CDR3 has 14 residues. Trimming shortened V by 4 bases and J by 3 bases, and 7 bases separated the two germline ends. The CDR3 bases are TGTGCCAGCAGTTGGACGGACTATAATTCACCCCTCCACTTT. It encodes CASSWTDYNSPLHF.

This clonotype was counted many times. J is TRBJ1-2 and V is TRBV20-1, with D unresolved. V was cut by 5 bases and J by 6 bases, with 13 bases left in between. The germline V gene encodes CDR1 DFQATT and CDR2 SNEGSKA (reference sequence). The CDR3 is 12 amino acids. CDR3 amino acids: CSAGVEADGYTF. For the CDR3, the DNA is TGCAGTGCTGGGGTAGAGGCCGATGGCTACACCTTC.

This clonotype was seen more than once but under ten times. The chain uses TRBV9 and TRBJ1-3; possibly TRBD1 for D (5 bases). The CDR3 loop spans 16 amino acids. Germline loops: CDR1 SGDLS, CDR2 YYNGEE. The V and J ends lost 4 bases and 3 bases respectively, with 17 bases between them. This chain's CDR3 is CASSPTWGQVGNTIYF. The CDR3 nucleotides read TGTGCCAGCAGCCCGACCTGGGGCCAAGTTGGAAACACCATATATTTT.